The rows below give T cell receptor beta chains drawn from one sample of a study of T cell clonotyping in hematopoietic cell transplantation. The table came from immunoSEQ multiplex PCR; TCRdb's copy has only in-frame clones and leaves some out. Of tens of thousands of clones in the sample, about 79% are singletons; the top ten hold approximately 22%. The sequencing used peripheral blood mononuclear cells, collected before stem cell transplant. These receptors all stem from a woman aged 60-75 years with acute myeloid leukemia. Some clones in this sample may be carry-over from other donors' samples. CDR3s include the opening cysteine and the closing phenylalanine or tryptophan. D genes are given only for firm matches. For some rows the clone size is stated as once, few or many, or as a class when expanded; others skip it.

once | TRBJ1-5 | 13 | - | TRBV5-1 | TGCGCCAGCAGGTCAGGCGACAATCAGCCCCAGCATTTT | CASRSGDNQPQHF
- | TRBJ1-1 | 13 | - | TRBV5-1 | TGCGCCAGCAGCGAAGTAAGCGGTCCAAGAGCTTTCTTT | CASSEVSGPRAFF
once | TRBJ2-7 | 14 | TRBD1 | TRBV29-1 | TGCAGCGTTGAATCTCAGGGGGAGACCTACGAGCAGTACTTC | CSVESQGETYEQYF
once | TRBJ2-3 | 13 | - | TRBV29-1 | TGCAGCGTCCCGTGGGGCGGCACAGATACGCAGTATTTT | CSVPWGGTDTQYF
- | TRBJ2-7 | 15 | TRBD2 | TRBV5-1 | TGCGCCAGCAGCCCAGGTGGCGGGAGACGGGACGAGCAGTACTTC | CASSPGGGRRDEQYF
- | TRBJ2-1 | 16 | TRBD2 | TRBV9 | TGTGCCAGCAGCGGACTTAGCGGGGGGGCCTACAATGAGCAGTTCTTC | CASSGLSGGAYNEQFF
- | TRBJ2-6 | 17 | - | TRBV7-9 | TGTGCCAGCGCCCCTTTGGGGGGCCGCTCTGGGGCCAACGTCCTGACTTTC | CASAPLGGRSGANVLTF
few | TRBJ2-7 | 10 | - | TRBV2 | TGTGCCAGCAGTGGGGTCGAGCAGTACTTC | CASSGVEQYF
once | TRBJ2-7 | 14 | - | TRBV9 | TGTGCCAGCAGCGTAGATGGCAGACCCTACGAGCAGTACTTC | CASSVDGRPYEQYF
- | TRBJ2-7 | 12 | - | TRBV18 | TGTGCCAGCTCACCGGGGACATCCGAGCAGTACTTC | CASSPGTSEQYF
- | TRBJ2-5 | 14 | - | TRBV4-3 | TGCGCCAGCAGCCGTTATGGTCACCAAGAGACCCAGTACTTC | CASSRYGHQETQYF
- | TRBJ2-2 | 15 | - | TRBV5-1 | TGCGCCAGCAGCTACTCGGGGGAACCGACCGGGGAGCTGTTTTTT | CASSYSGEPTGELFF
few | TRBJ2-2 | 16 | TRBD1 | TRBV15 | TGTGCCACCAGCAGCGCGACAGGGTCGGGCACCGGGGAGCTGTTTTTT | CATSSATGSGTGELFF
- | TRBJ2-2 | 14 | - | TRBV6-5 | TGTGCCAGCAGCCTACTACCCCGTGGCGGGGAGCTGTTTTTT | CASSLLPRGGELFF
- | TRBJ2-2 | 16 | - | TRBV19 | TGTGCCAGTACCCCCCCGTGGAATTCGAACACCGGGGAGCTGTTTTTT | CASTPPWNSNTGELFF
- | TRBJ1-2 | 15 | - | TRBV28 | TGTGCCAGCACCCTCGGCAGGGTAGGGGGCTATGGCTACACCTTC | CASTLGRVGGYGYTF